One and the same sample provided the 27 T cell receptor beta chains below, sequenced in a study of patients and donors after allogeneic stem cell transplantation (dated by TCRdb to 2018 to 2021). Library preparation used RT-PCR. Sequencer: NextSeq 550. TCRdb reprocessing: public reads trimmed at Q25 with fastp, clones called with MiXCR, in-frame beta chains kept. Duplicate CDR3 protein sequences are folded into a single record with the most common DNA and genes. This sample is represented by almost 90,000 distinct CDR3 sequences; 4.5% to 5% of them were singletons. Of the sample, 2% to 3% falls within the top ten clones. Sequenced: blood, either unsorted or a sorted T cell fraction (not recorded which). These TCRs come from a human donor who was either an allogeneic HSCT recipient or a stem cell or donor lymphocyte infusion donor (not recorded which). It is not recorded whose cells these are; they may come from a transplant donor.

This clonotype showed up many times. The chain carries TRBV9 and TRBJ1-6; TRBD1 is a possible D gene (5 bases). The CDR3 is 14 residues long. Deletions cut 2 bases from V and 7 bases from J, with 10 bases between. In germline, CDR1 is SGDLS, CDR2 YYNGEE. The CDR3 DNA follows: TGTGCCAGCAGCGTCCAGGGAGAAAATTCACCCCTCCACTTT. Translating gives CASSVQGENSPLHF.

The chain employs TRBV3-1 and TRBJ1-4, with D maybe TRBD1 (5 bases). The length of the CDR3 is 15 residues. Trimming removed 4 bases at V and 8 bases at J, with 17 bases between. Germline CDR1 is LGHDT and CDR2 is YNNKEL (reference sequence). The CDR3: CASSRMDGRDEKLFF. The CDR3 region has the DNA TGTGCCAGCAGCCGTATGGACGGCCGGGACGAAAAACTGTTTTTT.

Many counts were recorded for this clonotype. The CDR3 region is CASSELGVGTGELFF. The CDR3 DNA sequence: TGTGCCAGCAGTGAATTGGGCGTCGGCACCGGGGAGCTGTTTTTT. This chain uses TRBV25-1 with TRBJ2-2; D is undetermined. The CDR3 spans 15 residues. The ends were cut back, 1 base at V and 4 bases at J, with 10 bases in the middle. Per germline, CDR1 MGHDK and CDR2 SYGVNS.

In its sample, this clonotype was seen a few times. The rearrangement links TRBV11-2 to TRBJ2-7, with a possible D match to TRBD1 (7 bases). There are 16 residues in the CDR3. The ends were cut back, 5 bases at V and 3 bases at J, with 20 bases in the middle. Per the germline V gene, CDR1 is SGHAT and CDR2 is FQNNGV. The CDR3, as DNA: TGTGCCAGCAGCCCCCTTGCCCGCAGGGGGGTCTACGAGCAGTACTTC. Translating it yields CASSPLARRGVYEQYF.

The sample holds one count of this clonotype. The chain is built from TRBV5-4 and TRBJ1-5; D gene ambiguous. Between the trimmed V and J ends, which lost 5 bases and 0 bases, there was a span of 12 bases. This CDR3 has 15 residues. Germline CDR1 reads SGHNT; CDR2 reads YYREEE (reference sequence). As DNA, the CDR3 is TGTGCCAGCAGTCCCGGTTTGGATAGCAATCAGCCCCAGCATTTT. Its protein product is CASSPGLDSNQPQHF.

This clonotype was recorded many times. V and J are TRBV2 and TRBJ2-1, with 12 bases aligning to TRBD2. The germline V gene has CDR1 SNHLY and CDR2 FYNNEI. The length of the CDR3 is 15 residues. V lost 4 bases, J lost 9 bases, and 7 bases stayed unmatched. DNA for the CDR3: TGTGCCAGCAGTGGTTCTAGCGGGGGGGAGGGTGAGCAGTTCTTC. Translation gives CASSGSSGGEGEQFF.

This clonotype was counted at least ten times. In DNA, the CDR3 is TGTGCCAGCAGAAAGACAGTAGGAGAGACCCAGTACTTC. Amino acids: CASRKTVGETQYF. The chain combines TRBV6-1 with TRBJ2-5; weak D call: TRBD1 (5 bases). The CDR3 extends over 13 amino acids. Trimming pared 6 bases from V and 4 bases from J, leaving 12 bases between. Germline V gives CDR1 MNHNS, CDR2 SASEGT.

This chain's CDR3 is CATSRQSQETQYF. Written as DNA, the CDR3 is TGTGCCACCAGCCGGCAGAGCCAAGAGACCCAGTACTTC. This sequence joins TRBV15 and TRBJ2-5, with D unclear. This CDR3 has 13 amino acids. Trimming removed 5 bases at V and 1 base at J, with 8 bases between. Germline CDR1 reads LNHNV; CDR2 reads YYDKDF (reference sequence).

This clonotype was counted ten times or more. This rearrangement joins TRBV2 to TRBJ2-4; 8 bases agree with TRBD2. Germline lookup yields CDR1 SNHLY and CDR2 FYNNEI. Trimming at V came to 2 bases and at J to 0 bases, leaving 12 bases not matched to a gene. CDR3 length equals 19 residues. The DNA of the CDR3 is TGTGCCAGCAGTGAAAGGGGTTCTGGGCTAGCGGGAGCCAAAAACATTCAGTACTTC. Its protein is CASSERGSGLAGAKNIQYF.

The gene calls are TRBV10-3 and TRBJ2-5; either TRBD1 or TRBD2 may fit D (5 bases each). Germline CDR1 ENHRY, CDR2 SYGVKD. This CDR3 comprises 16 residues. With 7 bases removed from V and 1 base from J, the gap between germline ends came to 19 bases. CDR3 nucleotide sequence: TGTGCCATCAAGAGGGGCCTTGGGGTGTCCCAAGAGACCCAGTACTTC. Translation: CAIKRGLGVSQETQYF.

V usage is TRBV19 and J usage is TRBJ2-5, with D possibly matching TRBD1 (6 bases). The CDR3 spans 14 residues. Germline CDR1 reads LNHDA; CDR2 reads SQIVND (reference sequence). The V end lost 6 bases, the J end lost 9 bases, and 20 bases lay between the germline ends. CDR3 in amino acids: CASRAMTGPGAQYF. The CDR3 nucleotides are TGTGCCAGTAGAGCCATGACAGGCCCAGGGGCCCAGTACTTC.

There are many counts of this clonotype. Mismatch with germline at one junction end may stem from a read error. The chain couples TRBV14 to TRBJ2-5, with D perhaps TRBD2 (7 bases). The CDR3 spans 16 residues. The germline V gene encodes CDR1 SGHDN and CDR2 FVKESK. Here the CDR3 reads CASTQSGGATQETQYF. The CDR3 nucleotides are TGTGCCAGCACCCAATCTGGGGGGGCTACCCAAGAGACCCAGTACTTC.

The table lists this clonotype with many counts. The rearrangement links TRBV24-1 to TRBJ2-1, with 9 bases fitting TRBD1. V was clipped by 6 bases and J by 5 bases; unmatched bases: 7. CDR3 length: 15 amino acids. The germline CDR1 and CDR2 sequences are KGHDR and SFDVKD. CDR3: CATSQGTGTDNEQFF. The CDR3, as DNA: TGTGCCACCAGTCAAGGGACAGGGACCGACAATGAGCAGTTCTTC.

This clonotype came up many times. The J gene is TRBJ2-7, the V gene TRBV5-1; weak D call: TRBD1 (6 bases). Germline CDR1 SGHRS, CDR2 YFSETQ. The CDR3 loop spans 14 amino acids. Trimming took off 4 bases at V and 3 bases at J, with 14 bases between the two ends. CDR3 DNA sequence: TGCGCCAGCAGCACTAGTCCGGACAGCTACGAGCAGTACTTC. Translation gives CASSTSPDSYEQYF.

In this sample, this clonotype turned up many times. The CDR3 coding sequence is TGTGCCAGCAGCTTAATGGGACAGCAAGAGACCCAGTACTTC. It translates to CASSLMGQQETQYF. The chain is built from TRBV7-2 and TRBJ2-5; 7 nucleotides match TRBD1. The CDR3 totals 14 residues. Germline V gene lookup returns CDR1 SGHTA and CDR2 FQGNSA. J gave up 2 bases and V 2 bases, and 2 bases lay outside the gene matches.

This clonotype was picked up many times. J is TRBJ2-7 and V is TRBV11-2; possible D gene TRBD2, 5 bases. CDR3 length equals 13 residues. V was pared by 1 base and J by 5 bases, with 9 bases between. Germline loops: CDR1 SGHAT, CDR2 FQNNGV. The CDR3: CASSLGLQNEQYF. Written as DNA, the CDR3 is TGTGCCAGCAGCTTAGGACTACAAAACGAGCAGTACTTC.

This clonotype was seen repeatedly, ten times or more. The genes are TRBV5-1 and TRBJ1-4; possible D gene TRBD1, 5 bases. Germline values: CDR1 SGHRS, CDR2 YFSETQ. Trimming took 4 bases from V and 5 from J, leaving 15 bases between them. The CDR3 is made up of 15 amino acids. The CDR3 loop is CASSPGAEGNEKLFF. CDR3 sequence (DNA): TGCGCCAGCAGCCCTGGGGCGGAGGGGAATGAAAAACTGTTTTTT.

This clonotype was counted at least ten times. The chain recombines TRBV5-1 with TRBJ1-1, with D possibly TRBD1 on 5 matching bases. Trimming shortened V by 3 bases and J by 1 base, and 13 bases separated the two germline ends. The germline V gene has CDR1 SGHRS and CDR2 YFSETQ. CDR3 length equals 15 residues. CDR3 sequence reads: CASSSLGDGNTEAFF. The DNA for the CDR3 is TGCGCCAGCAGCTCTCTGGGGGATGGGAACACTGAAGCTTTCTTT.

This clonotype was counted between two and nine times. In DNA, the CDR3 is TGCGCCAGCAGCTTGGAATTTGATACCCCACCCCTCCACTTT. Its translation is CASSLEFDTPPLHF. The genes are TRBV5-1 and TRBJ1-6, with unresolved D. The germline V gene encodes CDR1 SGHRS and CDR2 YFSETQ. The CDR3 contains 14 residues. V lost 0 bases, J lost 11 bases, and 12 bases lay in between.

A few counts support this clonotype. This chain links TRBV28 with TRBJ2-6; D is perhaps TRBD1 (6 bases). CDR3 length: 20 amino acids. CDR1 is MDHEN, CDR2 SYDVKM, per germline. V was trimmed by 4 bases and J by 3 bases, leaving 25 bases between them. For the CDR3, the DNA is TGTGCCAGCAGTTGGGACATCAGCAGCCCTCGATCCTATGGGGCCAACGTCCTGACTTTC. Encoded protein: CASSWDISSPRSYGANVLTF.

CDR3 amino acids: CASSDAGGNEQFF. In nucleotides, the CDR3 is TGCGCCAGCAGCGACGCAGGGGGCAACGAGCAGTTCTTC. J is TRBJ2-1 and V is TRBV5-1, with 8 bases identical to TRBD1. V trimming: 4 bases; J trimming: 10 bases; junction bases outside the gene matches: 7. The CDR3 runs to 13 residues. Germline V gene data show CDR1 as SGHRS and CDR2 as YFSETQ.

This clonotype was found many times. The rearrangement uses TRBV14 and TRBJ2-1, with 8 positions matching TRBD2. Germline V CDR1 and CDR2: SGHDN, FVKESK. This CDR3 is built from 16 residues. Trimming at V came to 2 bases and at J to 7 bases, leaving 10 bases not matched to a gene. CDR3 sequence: CASSQPLGLGTNEQFF. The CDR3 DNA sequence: TGTGCCAGCAGCCAACCTCTGGGACTAGGAACGAATGAGCAGTTCTTC. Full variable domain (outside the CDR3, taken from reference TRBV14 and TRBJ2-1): EAGVTQFPSHSVIEKGQTVTLRCDPISGHDNLYWYRRVMGKEIKFLLHFVKESKQDESGMPNNRFLAERTGGTYSTLKVQPAELEDSGVYFCASSQPLGLGTNEQFFGPGTRLTVL.

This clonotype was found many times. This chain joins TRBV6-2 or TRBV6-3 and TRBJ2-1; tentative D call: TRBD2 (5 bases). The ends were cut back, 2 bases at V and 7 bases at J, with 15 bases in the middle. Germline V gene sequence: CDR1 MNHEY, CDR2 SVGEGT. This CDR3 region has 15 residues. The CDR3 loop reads CASSYGRATGNEQFF. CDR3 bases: TGTGCCAGCAGTTACGGTAGGGCGACGGGGAATGAGCAGTTCTTC.

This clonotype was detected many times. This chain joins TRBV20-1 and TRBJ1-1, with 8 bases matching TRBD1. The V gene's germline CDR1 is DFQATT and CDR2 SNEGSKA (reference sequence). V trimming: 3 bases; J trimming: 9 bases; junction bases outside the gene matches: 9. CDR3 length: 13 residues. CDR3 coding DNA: TGCAGTGCTAGCCTGACGGACAGGGTGAAAGCTTTCTTT. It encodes CSASLTDRVKAFF.

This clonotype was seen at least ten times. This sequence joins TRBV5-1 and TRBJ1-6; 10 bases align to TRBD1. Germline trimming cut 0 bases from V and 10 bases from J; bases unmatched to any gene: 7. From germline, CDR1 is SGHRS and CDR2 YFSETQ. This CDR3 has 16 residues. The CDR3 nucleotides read TGCGCCAGCAGCTTGGCGGGACAGGGGTTTGGATCACCCCTCCACTTT. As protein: CASSLAGQGFGSPLHF.

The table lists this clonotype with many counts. The CDR3 bases are TGCAGTGCCTCTTCCACAGGGAGCACTGAAGCTTTCTTT. Translated: CSASSTGSTEAFF. This sequence joins TRBV20-1 and TRBJ1-1, with D tentatively TRBD1 (6 bases). Germline loops: CDR1 DFQATT, CDR2 SNEGSKA (reference sequence). The CDR3 loop spans 13 amino acids. The ends were cut back, 6 bases at V and 4 bases at J, with 15 bases in the middle.

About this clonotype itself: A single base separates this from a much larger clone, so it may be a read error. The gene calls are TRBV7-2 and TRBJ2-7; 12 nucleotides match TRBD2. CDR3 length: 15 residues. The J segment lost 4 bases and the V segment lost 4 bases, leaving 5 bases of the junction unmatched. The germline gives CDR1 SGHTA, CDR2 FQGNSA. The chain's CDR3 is CASSSSSGGDYEQYF. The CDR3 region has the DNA TGTGCCAGCAGCTCCTCTAGCGGGGGGGATTACGAGCAGTACTTC.